These 7 T cell receptor beta chains were sequenced from one sample in a study of blood T cell repertoires in COVID-19. Method: immunoSEQ multiplex PCR; TCRdb's copy keeps in-frame clones and lacks some. Of roughly 280,000 clones listed, approximately 85% are singletons. The material sequenced was peripheral blood. The receptors were gathered from a woman in her sixties or seventies with acute or convalescent COVID-19.

This clone was counted only a few times. V usage is TRBV3-1 (or the pseudogene TRBV3-2) and J usage is TRBJ1-6; a possible D gene is TRBD1 (5 bases). CDR1 is LGHDT and CDR2 is YNNKEL in the germline V gene (reference sequence). The V and J ends lost 6 bases and 6 bases respectively, with 12 bases between them. The CDR3 sequence is 14 residues long. The CDR3, as DNA: TGTGCCAGCAGTCACAGGAACTCTAATTCACCCCTCCACTTT. This sequence encodes CASSHRNSNSPLHF.

The V and J genes are TRBV11-3 and TRBJ2-7; 10 nucleotides match TRBD1. The trim removed 5 bases at V and 5 bases at J, leaving 9 bases unmatched. This CDR3 region has 15 residues. Germline assignment: CDR1 SGHNT and CDR2 YENEEA. As DNA, the CDR3 is TGTGCCAGCAGCATTTGGACAGGGGGATGGAACGAGCAGTACTTC. Translation: CASSIWTGGWNEQYF.

The chain uses TRBV19 and TRBJ2-3; a possible D gene is TRBD1 (5 bases). Between the trimmed V and J ends, which lost 7 bases and 0 bases, there was a span of 14 bases. There are 15 residues in the CDR3. The germline gives CDR1 LNHDA, CDR2 SQIVND (reference sequence). This CDR3 is CASTNQGSSTDTQYF. CDR3 coding DNA: TGTGCCAGTACGAACCAGGGATCTAGCACAGATACGCAGTATTTT.

V gene TRBV11-2 combines with J gene TRBJ1-1; no reliable D call. This CDR3 spans 13 amino acids. V was trimmed by 1 base and J by 6 bases, leaving 9 bases between them. In germline, CDR1 is SGHAT, CDR2 FQNNGV. The CDR3 sequence: CASSLAQIAEAFF. CDR3 sequence (DNA): TGTGCCAGCAGCTTAGCACAGATCGCTGAAGCTTTCTTT. The variable domain in full, with the rest retrieved from reference TRBV11-2 and TRBJ1-1, is EAGVAQSPRYKIIEKRQSVAFWCNPISGHATLYWYQQILGQGPKLLIQFQNNGVVDDSQLPKDRFSAERLKGVDSTLKIQPAKLEDSAVYLCASSLAQIAEAFFGQGTRLTVV.

This clone was seen a handful of times. The rearrangement links TRBV5-1 to TRBJ1-2; D ambiguous. The CDR3 spans 14 residues. Trimming removed 4 bases at V and 2 bases at J, with 12 bases between. Looked up from germline, CDR1 is SGHRS and CDR2 is YFSETQ. CDR3 protein: CASSPGDANYGYTF. As DNA, the CDR3 is TGCGCCAGCAGCCCTGGAGATGCGAACTATGGCTACACCTTC. Complete variable domain (other parts from reference TRBV5-1 and TRBJ1-2): KAGVTQTPRYLIKTRGQQVTLSCSPISGHRSVSWYQQTPGQGLQFLFEYFSETQRNKGNFPGRFSGRQFSNSRSEMNVSTLELGDSALYLCASSPGDANYGYTFGSGTRLTVV.

This clone has a handful of counts. This sequence joins TRBV3-1 (or the pseudogene TRBV3-2) and TRBJ2-7; 7 bases are a match to TRBD1. Germline CDR1 reads LGHDT; CDR2 reads YNNKEL (reference sequence). The J segment lost 4 bases and the V segment lost 7 bases, leaving 7 bases of the junction unmatched. CDR3 length: 13 residues. CDR3 region: CASNRQGAYEQYF. For the CDR3, the DNA is TGTGCCAGCAACCGACAGGGTGCGTACGAGCAGTACTTC.

This rearrangement joins TRBV9 to TRBJ1-3; possible D gene TRBD1, 5 bases. The CDR3 runs to 15 residues. Germline V CDR1 and CDR2: SGDLS, YYNGEE. V dropped 4 bases and J dropped 0 bases, with 11 bases sitting between them. CDR3 bases: TGTGCCAGCAGCCCCCGGGGGAGCTCTGGAAACACCATATATTTT. Protein: CASSPRGSSGNTIYF.